The rows below give T cell receptor beta chains drawn from one sample of a study of shared clonotypes between healthy human individuals. Assay: immunoSEQ multiplex PCR; the TCRdb copy retains only in-frame clones and omits some. The sample includes around 330,000 clones, about 74% of them seen just once. Sample: memory CD4+ T cells sorted from blood. These receptors were obtained from a man in his thirties or forties in good health. Both conserved end residues are trimmed from each CDR3. Fields, in order: V gene, J gene, CDR3 protein.

V gene: TRBV7-9; J gene: TRBJ2-1; CDR3 protein: ASSLLRSGNEQF
V gene: TRBV11-1; J gene: TRBJ1-6; CDR3 protein: ASTLRSSGTSPLH
V gene: TRBV11-2; J gene: TRBJ2-5; CDR3 protein: ASSFNTGRKETQY
V gene: TRBV5-4; J gene: TRBJ1-2; CDR3 protein: ASSEPTGGGYT
V gene: TRBV13; J gene: TRBJ2-5; CDR3 protein: ASSLGLAAGQETQY
V gene: TRBV5-1; J gene: TRBJ1-1; CDR3 protein: ASSLWEASKAF
V gene: TRBV5-4; J gene: TRBJ2-7; CDR3 protein: ASSLDPENEQY
V gene: TRBV18; J gene: TRBJ1-4; CDR3 protein: ASSPRTGGNEKLF
V gene: TRBV6-5; J gene: TRBJ2-4; CDR3 protein: ASSYSETGAKNIQY
V gene: TRBV27; J gene: TRBJ2-1; CDR3 protein: ASSLMGLAGDPGYNEQF
V gene: TRBV2; J gene: TRBJ2-7; CDR3 protein: ASSESTVTYEQY
V gene: TRBV2; J gene: TRBJ2-7; CDR3 protein: ALGSSYEQY
V gene: TRBV6-5; J gene: TRBJ1-3; CDR3 protein: ASSYAGMGGNTIY
V gene: TRBV2; J gene: TRBJ2-7; CDR3 protein: ASSERQSSYEQY
V gene: TRBV5-4; J gene: TRBJ2-7; CDR3 protein: ASSLPRHEQY
V gene: TRBV13; J gene: TRBJ1-4; CDR3 protein: ASSLGRAARNEKLF
V gene: TRBV6-6; J gene: TRBJ1-3; CDR3 protein: ASSFPGTGNTIY
V gene: TRBV2; J gene: TRBJ2-7; CDR3 protein: ASSDQGGSYEQY
V gene: TRBV9; J gene: TRBJ1-1; CDR3 protein: ASSAKQLNTEAF
V gene: TRBV10-3; J gene: TRBJ1-1; CDR3 protein: AIARSGTEKAF